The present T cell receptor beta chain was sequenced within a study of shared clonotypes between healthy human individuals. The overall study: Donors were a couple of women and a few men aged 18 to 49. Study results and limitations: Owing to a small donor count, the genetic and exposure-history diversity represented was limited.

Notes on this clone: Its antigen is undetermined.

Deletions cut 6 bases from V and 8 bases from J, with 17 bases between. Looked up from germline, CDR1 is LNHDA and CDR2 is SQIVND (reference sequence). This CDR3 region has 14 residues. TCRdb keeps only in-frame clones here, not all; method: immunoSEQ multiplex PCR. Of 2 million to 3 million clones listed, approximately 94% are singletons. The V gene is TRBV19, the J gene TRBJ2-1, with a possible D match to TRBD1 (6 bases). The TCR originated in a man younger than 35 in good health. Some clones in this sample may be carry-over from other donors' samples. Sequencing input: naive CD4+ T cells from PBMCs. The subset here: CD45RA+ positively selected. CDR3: CASSRLLQGHEQFF. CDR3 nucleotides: TGTGCCAGTAGCAGACTCCTCCAGGGGCATGAGCAGTTCTTC.